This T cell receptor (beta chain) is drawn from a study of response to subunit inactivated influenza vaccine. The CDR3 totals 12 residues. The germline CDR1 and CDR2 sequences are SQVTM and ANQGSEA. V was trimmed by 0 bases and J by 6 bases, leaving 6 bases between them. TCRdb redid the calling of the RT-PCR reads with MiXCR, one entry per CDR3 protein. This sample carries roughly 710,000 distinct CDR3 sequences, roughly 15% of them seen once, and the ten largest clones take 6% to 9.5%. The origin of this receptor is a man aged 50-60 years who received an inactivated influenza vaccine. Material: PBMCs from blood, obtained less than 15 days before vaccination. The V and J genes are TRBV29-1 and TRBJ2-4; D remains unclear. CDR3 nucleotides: TGCAGCGTTGAAGATCCCGGAAACATTCAGTACTTC. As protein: CSVEDPGNIQYF.